These 9 T cell receptor beta chains originate from one sample sequenced in a study of Ad26.COV2.S vaccination and SARS-CoV-2 variants. Here immunoSEQ multiplex PCR was the method, and the copy in TCRdb shows in-frame clones only, minus some. The sample consists of some 450,000 clones, roughly 87% of them appearing once. The treatment here: 15 to 20 received Ad26.COV2.S at low or high dose, single or two shots; several received placebo; per-sample allocation not given. Material that was analyzed had been drawn on day 63 after the first vaccine or placebo injection. The specimen comprised peripheral blood, sampled in a trial of Ad26.COV2.S vaccine versus placebo. These TCRs come from a person between 18 and 59 years old who received the Ad26.COV2.S COVID-19 vaccine or a placebo.

This clone was seen a single time. The chain combines TRBV7-9 with TRBJ2-5; D gene unclear. The CDR3 is 11 residues long. Germline CDR1 and CDR2: SEHNR and FQNEAQ (reference sequence). Trimming cost V 9 bases and J 7 bases, with 12 bases left between them. CDR3 in DNA: TGTGCCAGTTCTGTAGTGGGGACCCAGTACTTC. It yields the protein CASSVVGTQYF.

The V and J genes are TRBV19 and TRBJ1-1, with D hard to call. Germline V gene lookup returns CDR1 LNHDA and CDR2 SQIVND (reference sequence). The CDR3 spans 12 residues. Trimming cost V 5 bases and J 5 bases, with 9 bases left between them. The CDR3 reads CASSRMETEAFF. CDR3 nucleotide sequence: TGTGCCAGTAGTCGGATGGAGACTGAAGCTTTCTTT.

The CDR3 DNA follows: TGTGCCAGCAGCCCTAACTACGAGCAGTACTTC. Translated, it gives CASSPNYEQYF. The chain uses TRBV11-2 and TRBJ2-7; D is ambiguous. The CDR3 contains 11 residues. Germline V CDR1 and CDR2: SGHAT, FQNNGV. Trimming took 5 bases from V and 3 from J, leaving 5 bases between them.

The chain recombines TRBV28 with TRBJ1-6; D gene ambiguous. This CDR3 is built from 14 residues. Germline assignment: CDR1 MDHEN and CDR2 SYDVKM. Deletions cut 3 bases from V and 9 bases from J, with 12 bases between. The DNA of the CDR3 is TGTGCCAGCAGTTTCTGGGGTTTTAGTTCACCCCTCCACTTT. It translates to CASSFWGFSSPLHF.

The chain uses TRBV7-2 and TRBJ2-6, with 10 bases identical to TRBD2. V shed 5 bases and J 2 bases; nucleotides not matched to a gene: 6. This CDR3 is 17 amino acids long. Looked up from germline, CDR1 is SGHTA and CDR2 is FQGNSA. The CDR3 spells CASSLLAGDPGANVLTF. The CDR3 nucleotides read TGTGCCAGCAGCCTCCTAGCGGGAGATCCTGGGGCCAACGTCCTGACTTTC. The whole variable domain, remainder taken from reference TRBV7-2 and TRBJ2-6, is GAGVSQSPSNKVTEKGKDVELRCDPISGHTALYWYRQSLGQGLEFLIYFQGNSAPDKSGLPSDRFSAERTGGSVSTLTIQRTQQEDSAVYLCASSLLAGDPGANVLTFGAGSRLTVL.

This clone is a singleton in its sample. CDR3 coding DNA: TGTGCCAGCACTGATGGCGGCTCCTCCTACAATGAGCAGTTCTTC. Translating gives CASTDGGSSYNEQFF. The gene calls are TRBV28 and TRBJ2-1; D is undetermined. This CDR3 comprises 15 residues. V shed 7 bases and J shed 0 bases, with 13 bases lying between them. Germline V gene sequence: CDR1 MDHEN, CDR2 SYDVKM. Full variable domain (missing parts from reference TRBV28 and TRBJ2-1): DVKVTQSSRYLVKRTGEKVFLECVQDMDHENMFWYRQDPGLGLRLIYFSYDVKMKEKGDIPEGYSVSREKKERFSLILESASTNQTSMYLCASTDGGSSYNEQFFGPGTRLTVL.

This chain links TRBV30 with TRBJ1-5, with TRBD1 identical over 8 bases. Trimming took 3 bases from V and 2 from J; bases not matched to a gene: 3. Germline V lookup: CDR1 GTSNPN, CDR2 SVGIG (reference sequence). This CDR3 contains 14 residues. DNA for the CDR3: TGTGCCTGGAGCGGGGGACAGGGCAATCAGCCCCAGCATTTT. It translates to CAWSGGQGNQPQHF.

The rearrangement uses TRBV11-3 and TRBJ2-1, with TRBD2 matching over 12 bases. Losses at the gene ends were 5 bases for V and 7 bases for J; bases not matched to a gene: 9. The germline V gene encodes CDR1 SGHNT and CDR2 YENEEA. The CDR3 contains 16 residues. CDR3 in DNA: TGTGCCAGCAGCCCCCGAAACGGACTAGCGGGGAATGAGCAGTTCTTC. This codes for CASSPRNGLAGNEQFF. Filled out from reference TRBV11-3 and TRBJ2-1, the complete variable domain reads EAGVVQSPRYKIIEKKQPVAFWCNPISGHNTLYWYLQNLGQGPELLIRYENEEAVDDSQLPKDRFSAERLKGVDSTLKIQPAELGDSAVYLCASSPRNGLAGNEQFFGPGTRLTVL.

V and J are TRBV6-2 or TRBV6-3 and TRBJ2-1; 12 nucleotides line up with TRBD2. Germline V gene sequence: CDR1 MNHEY, CDR2 SVGEGT. This CDR3 region has 17 residues. V was pared by 2 bases and J by 9 bases, with 11 bases of the junction left unmatched. This chain's CDR3 is CASSYLVTSGRSGEQFF. The CDR3 nucleotides read TGTGCCAGCAGTTACCTGGTGACTAGCGGGAGATCGGGTGAGCAGTTCTTC.